Listed here are 18 T cell receptor beta chains from one sample, sequenced in a study of T-cell reconstitution after alpha-beta-depleted transplantation in children. Unique molecular identifiers were incorporated when the TCRbeta library was constructed. TCRdb called the PCR reads again in MiXCR, with one record for every CDR3 protein. The sample lists hundreds of thousands of distinct CDR3 sequences, approximately 15% occurring once. This specimen was PBMCs, mostly from graft donor cells, taken 360 days after TCRalphabeta/CD19-depleted stem cell transplant. All receptors derive from a male patient aged 2-15 years who had a stem cell transplant for acute lymphoblastic leukemia, so the T cells may come from the graft donor.

The chain couples TRBV20-1 to TRBJ2-5; TRBD2 might be the D (5 bases). The CDR3 spans 14 residues. V was trimmed by 7 bases and J by 4 bases, leaving 19 bases between them. Germline V gene lookup returns CDR1 DFQATT and CDR2 SNEGSKA (reference sequence). CDR3 residues: CSVIGTLSGETQYF. In DNA, the CDR3 is TGCAGTGTAATAGGTACCCTCAGCGGAGAGACCCAGTACTTC.

This clonotype was found a few times. CDR3 nucleotide sequence: TGTGCCAGCAGTGAGGGGGGACAGGGAAGCGACAATGAGCAGTTCTTC. Translating gives CASSEGGQGSDNEQFF. The genes are TRBV2 and TRBJ2-1; 9 bases align to TRBD1. The germline CDR1 and CDR2 sequences are SNHLY and FYNNEI. V lost 3 bases, J lost 5 bases, and 8 bases stayed unmatched. The CDR3 loop spans 16 amino acids.

The rearrangement joins TRBV7-9 to TRBJ2-7, with TRBD2 matching over 11 bases. The CDR3 is made up of 16 amino acids. From germline, CDR1 is SEHNR and CDR2 FQNEAQ (reference sequence). V lost 5 bases, J lost 2 bases, and 8 bases stayed unmatched. As DNA, the CDR3 is TGTGCCAGCAGCCCCTCGGGACTAGCGGCTGCCTACGAGCAGTACTTC. Its translation: CASSPSGLAAAYEQYF.

The chain links TRBV24-1 to TRBJ2-1; TRBD1 matches at 12 bases. This CDR3 spans 14 amino acids. J lost 4 bases, V lost 7 bases, and 1 base had no gene match. Germline V lookup: CDR1 KGHDR, CDR2 SFDVKD. The CDR3 DNA follows: TGTGCCACCAGGGGACAGGGGGCATACAATGAGCAGTTCTTC. Translated: CATRGQGAYNEQFF.

The chain carries TRBV15 and TRBJ2-5; possibly TRBD1 for D (6 bases). This CDR3 is built from 12 residues. Between the trimmed V and J ends, which lost 10 bases and 5 bases, there was a span of 14 bases. Looked up from germline, CDR1 is LNHNV and CDR2 is YYDKDF (reference sequence). CDR3 residues: CAIGTNWETQYF. The CDR3 region has the DNA TGTGCCATAGGGACAAACTGGGAGACCCAGTACTTC.

This chain links TRBV20-1 with TRBJ2-1; TRBD2 is a possible D gene (6 bases). The CDR3 loop spans 13 amino acids. V was cut by 6 bases and J by 3 bases, with 12 bases left in between. Germline V lookup: CDR1 DFQATT, CDR2 SNEGSKA (reference sequence). The CDR3 DNA reads as TGCAGTGCCGCGGGAAGTTACTACAATGAGCAGTTCTTC. This codes for CSAAGSYYNEQFF.

This clonotype has only a few counts. V gene TRBV28 combines with J gene TRBJ2-3; 11 bases line up with TRBD2. The trim removed 5 bases at V and 2 bases at J, leaving 9 bases unmatched. The V gene's germline CDR1 is MDHEN and CDR2 SYDVKM. The CDR3 has 17 amino acids. The CDR3 DNA is TGTGCCAGCAGTCCATCCCTACTAGCGGGGGACACAGATACGCAGTATTTT. It codes for CASSPSLLAGDTDTQYF.

V gene TRBV10-2 combines with J gene TRBJ1-1; D call uncertain. V lost 6 bases and J 4 bases, leaving 9 bases between the germline ends. The germline CDR1 and CDR2 sequences are WSHSY and SAAADI. This CDR3 contains 12 residues. CDR3 in DNA: TGCGCCAGCAGGACGGCGGGCACTGAAGCTTTCTTT. Protein sequence: CASRTAGTEAFF.

This sequence joins TRBV28 and TRBJ2-7; 9 positions agree with TRBD2. Germline V CDR1 and CDR2: MDHEN, SYDVKM. The CDR3 is 14 residues long. The V and J ends lost 5 bases and 2 bases, in that order; junction bases with no gene match: 4. The CDR3, as DNA: TGTGCCAGCAGTGGGCCTAGCGGGACCTACGAGCAGTACTTC. Its translation is CASSGPSGTYEQYF.

In this sample, this clonotype turned up once. The chain couples TRBV18 to TRBJ1-3; D is unclear. Germline assignment: CDR1 KGHSH and CDR2 LQKENI. Deletions cut 2 bases from V and 8 bases from J, with 13 bases between. CDR3 length: 14 residues. DNA of the CDR3: TGTGCCAGCTCACCAGGGGTAACGTCGGACACCATATATTTT. Protein sequence: CASSPGVTSDTIYF.

In this sample, this clonotype turned up many times. V gene TRBV6-5 combines with J gene TRBJ2-7; 7 bases are shared with TRBD2. The CDR3 is made up of 14 amino acids. CDR1 and CDR2 (germline): MNHEY, SVGAGI. After removal of 5 bases from V and 1 base from J, the junction contained 5 bases not matched to a gene. CDR3 sequence reads: CASSRQGGSYEQYF. The CDR3 DNA sequence: TGTGCCAGCAGTCGCCAGGGAGGGTCCTACGAGCAGTACTTC.

This rearrangement joins TRBV6-2 or TRBV6-3 to TRBJ2-5; 9 bases match TRBD2. With 5 bases clipped from V and 4 bases from J, the junction kept 14 bases outside the gene matches. The CDR3 is 17 amino acids. CDR1 is MNHEY and CDR2 is SVGEGT in the germline V gene. CDR3 coding DNA: TGTGCCAGCAGTCACCGATCGGGACTAGCACTAAGAGAGACCCAGTACTTC. Encoded protein: CASSHRSGLALRETQYF.

The rearrangement uses TRBV7-2 and TRBJ2-3; weak D call: TRBD2 (5 bases). Germline V CDR1 and CDR2: SGHTA, FQGNSA. V was pared by 4 bases and J by 8 bases, with 7 bases between. This CDR3 has 11 amino acids. The CDR3 loop reads CASSSGSTQYF. In DNA, the CDR3 is TGTGCCAGCAGCTCGGGAAGTACGCAGTATTTT.

This rearrangement joins TRBV18 to TRBJ2-3, with 8 bases that match TRBD2. The length of the CDR3 is 17 residues. Germline CDR1 KGHSH, CDR2 LQKENI. The V gene end was trimmed by 3 bases and the J gene end by 3 bases; junction bases not matched to a gene: 11. The CDR3 DNA is TGTGCCAGCTCACCCCTCTCGGGAGGGAAAAGGACAGATACGCAGTATTTT. Translation gives CASSPLSGGKRTDTQYF. The complete variable domain, with remaining parts taken from reference TRBV18 and TRBJ2-3, reads NAGVMQNPRHLVRRRGQEARLRCSPMKGHSHVYWYRQLPEEGLKFMVYLQKENIIDESGMPKERFSAEFPKEGPSILRIQQVVRGDSAAYFCASSPLSGGKRTDTQYFGPGTRLTVL.

This rearrangement joins TRBV25-1 to TRBJ1-2; 8 bases map to TRBD1. The CDR3 consists of 13 residues. Germline V gene data show CDR1 as MGHDK and CDR2 as SYGVNS. V shed 3 bases and J 8 bases; nucleotides not matched to a gene: 5. The CDR3 DNA sequence: TGTGCCAGCAGTGACAGGGGGCCGTGGGGCTACACCTTC. This codes for CASSDRGPWGYTF.

The chain is built from TRBV5-6 and TRBJ2-1, with D possibly TRBD2 on 7 matching bases. The germline V gene has CDR1 SGHDT and CDR2 YYEEEE. Trimming pared 3 bases from V and 0 bases from J, leaving 16 bases between. The CDR3 spans 17 residues. The CDR3 DNA is TGTGCCAGCAGCTCTGGAGGGGGGGGTTTCTCCTACAATGAGCAGTTCTTC. It codes for CASSSGGGGFSYNEQFF.

This clonotype was seen a handful of times. This chain connects TRBV6-9 to TRBJ2-2, with D possibly being TRBD2 (5 bases). V was shortened by 5 bases and J by 0 bases, with 13 bases between the two germline ends. The CDR3 totals 16 residues. CDR1 is MNHGY and CDR2 is SVAAGI in the germline V gene. The chain's CDR3 is CASSGSGNANTGELFF. The CDR3 region has the DNA TGTGCCAGCAGTGGGTCGGGGAACGCGAACACCGGGGAGCTGTTTTTT.

CDR3 sequence: CSAKGQGARSGANVLTF. The CDR3 DNA reads TGCAGTGCTAAGGGACAGGGGGCAAGAAGTGGGGCCAACGTCCTGACTTTC. The chain joins TRBV20-1 to TRBJ2-6, with 12 nucleotides matching TRBD1. The V gene's germline CDR1 is DFQATT and CDR2 SNEGSKA (reference sequence). Losses at the gene ends were 4 bases for V and 3 bases for J; bases not matched to a gene: 7. This CDR3 has 17 amino acids.